The 27 T cell receptor beta chains listed next were all sequenced from one sample in a study of blood T cells in healthy people across ages (dated by TCRdb to 2015 to 2017). Libraries were prepared through 5' RACE. Instrument on record: Illumina HiSeq 2500. The second PCR ran for about 7 to 11 cycles and used a J-beta primer mix along with a sample-barcoded 5' primer. The raw public data were reprocessed by TCRdb itself: fastp quality trimming at Q25, MiXCR clonotype calling, in-frame beta chains only. Each CDR3 protein gets just one entry, which takes the most common genes and DNA from the rows behind it. The sample contains about 1.8 million distinct CDR3 sequences, roughly 50% of them found a single time. The ten largest make up 2.1% of the sample. Sequenced: blood. Receptor source: a woman aged 40 to 50 in good health.

The chain uses TRBV20-1 and TRBJ1-2, with a possible D match to TRBD1 (5 bases). Trimming pared 6 bases from V and 10 bases from J, leaving 21 bases between. Germline V gene lookup returns CDR1 DFQATT and CDR2 SNEGSKA (reference sequence). CDR3 length: 13 residues. The CDR3 coding sequence is TGCAGTGCCTTATGGCCAGGGACTTATATCTACACCTTC. Its translation: CSALWPGTYIYTF.

This clonotype was picked up a small number of times. V is TRBV4-3 and J is TRBJ2-5, with 9 nucleotides matching TRBD2. The DNA matches TRBJ2-7 better at its end, which makes the J call doubtful. CDR1 and CDR2 (germline): LGHNA, YSLEER. This CDR3 spans 15 amino acids. The CDR3 protein is CASSQAYSGGYEQYF. CDR3 DNA: TGCGCCAGCAGCCAGGCCTATAGCGGGGGTTACGAGCAGTACTTC.

This clonotype was detected a few times. The rearrangement joins TRBV4-3 to TRBJ1-2, with D uncertain. V lost 0 bases to trimming and J lost 1 base, with 18 bases between them. Germline V gene lookup returns CDR1 LGHNA and CDR2 YSLEER. The CDR3 runs to 18 residues. The CDR3 DNA reads as TGCGCCAGCAGCCAAGAAGCGCCCCCCGACGATTATAACTATGGCTACACCTTC. It translates to CASSQEAPPDDYNYGYTF.

This clonotype was counted a few times. The J gene is TRBJ1-2, the V gene TRBV7-9; 7 nucleotides match TRBD1. J was trimmed by 5 bases and V by 0 bases; bases with no gene match: 9. In germline, CDR1 is SEHNR, CDR2 FQNEAQ (reference sequence). This CDR3 comprises 16 residues. CDR3 in amino acids: CASSLAGQAEMYGYTF. In DNA form, the CDR3 reads TGTGCCAGCAGCTTAGCCGGACAGGCTGAGATGTATGGCTACACCTTC.

This clonotype came up a few times. CDR3 nucleotide sequence: TGCGCCAGCAGCTTGCGACAGGGCTCACAAGAGACCCAGTACTTC. Translated, it gives CASSLRQGSQETQYF. The rearrangement uses TRBV5-1 and TRBJ2-5; 7 bases line up with TRBD1. After removal of 1 base from V and 2 bases from J, the junction contained 5 bases not matched to a gene. This CDR3 is built from 15 residues. Germline V gives CDR1 SGHRS, CDR2 YFSETQ.

Ten or more counts support this clonotype. The chain uses TRBV6-5 and TRBJ2-7; 11 positions match TRBD1. The trim removed 2 bases at V and 3 bases at J, leaving 0 bases unmatched. The CDR3 length is 14 residues. Looked up from germline, CDR1 is MNHEY and CDR2 is SVGAGI. CDR3 loop: CASSYGTGGYEQYF. CDR3 DNA sequence: TGTGCCAGCAGTTACGGGACAGGGGGCTACGAGCAGTACTTC.

In its sample, this clonotype was seen a few times. The chain is built from TRBV5-1 and TRBJ2-1, with 14 bases lining up with TRBD2. Germline V CDR1 and CDR2: SGHRS, YFSETQ. The CDR3 has 19 residues. J lost 0 bases, V lost 3 bases, and 8 bases had no gene match. CDR3 protein: CASSSGLAGGLSSYNEQFF. The CDR3 DNA is TGCGCCAGCAGCTCCGGACTAGCGGGGGGCCTTAGCTCCTACAATGAGCAGTTCTTC.

This clonotype was found a few times. V and J are TRBV14 and TRBJ2-3; D is unclear. Trimming shortened V by 3 bases and J by 0 bases, and 7 bases separated the two germline ends. In germline, CDR1 is SGHDN, CDR2 FVKESK. The CDR3 sequence is 14 residues long. Here the CDR3 DNA reads TGTGCCAGCAGCCAGTACGTGAGCACAGATACGCAGTATTTT. It translates to CASSQYVSTDTQYF.

The chain couples TRBV24-1 to TRBJ2-7; TRBD2 might be the D (6 bases). Gene TRBJ2-5 matches the end of the DNA better, so the J call may be wrong. Germline values: CDR1 KGHDR, CDR2 SFDVKD. The CDR3 sequence is 13 residues long. As DNA, the CDR3 is TGTGCCACCAGTGCAGGAGGGCAAGAGACCCAGTACTTC. This gives the protein CATSAGGQETQYF.

The chain combines TRBV27 with TRBJ2-3, with D unresolved. From germline, CDR1 is MNHEY and CDR2 SMNVEV (reference sequence). The V and J ends lost 5 bases and 2 bases respectively, with 8 bases between them. CDR3 length equals 13 residues. CDR3 residues: CASSIKYTDTQYF. The CDR3 nucleotides read TGTGCCAGCAGTATAAAATACACAGATACGCAGTATTTT.

This clonotype was found a few times. The CDR3 nucleotides are TGTGCCTGCGGGGGATTGGGCTATGGCTACACCTTC. Protein product: CACGGLGYGYTF. This chain uses TRBV11-2 with TRBJ1-2, with D possibly TRBD1 on 5 matching bases. The V gene's germline CDR1 is SGHAT and CDR2 FQNNGV. CDR3 length equals 12 residues. The V and J ends lost 11 bases and 4 bases respectively, with 14 bases between them.

The rearrangement links TRBV9 to TRBJ1-6; 7 positions match TRBD1. V was clipped by 3 bases and J by 4 bases; unmatched bases: 7. There are 16 residues in the CDR3. The germline CDR1 and CDR2 sequences are SGDLS and YYNGEE. In DNA form, the CDR3 reads TGTGCCAGCAGCGCCGGGGACAGCTCTTATAATTCACCCCTCCACTTT. Its translation: CASSAGDSSYNSPLHF.

The CDR3 DNA sequence: TGTGCCAGCAGCTTGGTAAGCGGCCCAGTGGAGCAGTACTTC. Translating gives CASSLVSGPVEQYF. The gene calls are TRBV7-2 and TRBJ2-4; the D gene is possibly TRBD2 (5 bases). Germline lookup yields CDR1 SGHTA and CDR2 FQGNSA. V shed 3 bases and J shed 13 bases, with 19 bases lying between them. The CDR3 consists of 14 residues.

As to this clonotype: The junction departs from the called germline gene at one end, perhaps through a read error. This chain links TRBV6-1 with TRBJ1-2; tentatively, D is TRBD1 (5 bases). The germline gives CDR1 MNHNS, CDR2 SASEGT. CDR3 size: 13 residues. The CDR3 here is CASTRQLDYDYTF. The CDR3 bases are TGTGCCAGCACCAGACAGCTAGACTATGACTACACCTTC.

The rearrangement uses TRBV6-6 and TRBJ2-2; D possibly uses TRBD1 or TRBD2 (5 bases each). The germline gives CDR1 MNHNY, CDR2 SVGAGI (reference sequence). The length of the CDR3 is 14 residues. V was clipped by 2 bases and J by 10 bases, with 14 bases between them. The CDR3 sequence: CASSYDGTPVELFF. The CDR3 DNA sequence: TGTGCCAGCAGTTACGATGGGACCCCGGTGGAGCTGTTTTTT.

V gene TRBV20-1 combines with J gene TRBJ2-7, with TRBD1 identical over 10 bases. Matching the DNA end better, TRBJ2-4 makes the J call doubtful. Germline lookup yields CDR1 DFQATT and CDR2 SNEGSKA (reference sequence). The CDR3 contains 15 residues. CDR3: CSAGQGPKFRGIQYF. In DNA, the CDR3 is TGCAGTGCGGGACAGGGGCCTAAATTTAGGGGCATTCAGTACTTC.

The chain combines TRBV9 with TRBJ2-3; 15 bases line up with TRBD2. The CDR3 has 16 residues. Per germline, CDR1 SGDLS and CDR2 YYNGEE. J was trimmed by 5 bases and V by 4 bases; bases with no gene match: 5. DNA of the CDR3: TGTGCCAGCAGCTCACCGGGACTAGCGGGGGGAGATACGCAGTATTTT. It codes for CASSSPGLAGGDTQYF.

This clonotype is a singleton in its sample. Sequence at one end of the junction differs from germline and may be a read error. The chain has TRBV6-5 and TRBJ2-7, with a weak D call TRBD1 (6 bases). Germline values: CDR1 MNHEY, CDR2 SVGAGI. This CDR3 is 15 amino acids long. Here the CDR3 DNA reads TGTGCCGGCAGAACGGGGACAACCATTAGCTACGAGCAGTACTTC. Translated: CAGRTGTTISYEQYF.

In DNA, the CDR3 is TGCAGTGCCCAGGACAGGGCCAAGACCCAGTACTTC. It is translated as CSAQDRAKTQYF. This chain links TRBV20-1 with TRBJ2-5; 8 positions agree with TRBD1. Germline V CDR1 and CDR2: DFQATT, SNEGSKA (reference sequence). This CDR3 contains 12 residues. The ends lost 6 bases at V and 6 bases at J; junction bases unmatched: 6.

The chain links TRBV9 to TRBJ2-3; D uncertain. V was cut by 4 bases and J by 0 bases, with 9 bases left in between. Germline values: CDR1 SGDLS, CDR2 YYNGEE. The CDR3 spans 14 residues. The CDR3 sequence: CASSPAKSTDTQYF. The CDR3 coding sequence is TGTGCCAGCAGCCCGGCAAAAAGCACAGATACGCAGTATTTT.

CDR3 amino acids: CASSDSNVGTDTQYF. CDR3 DNA sequence: TGTGCCAGCAGTGACTCGAACGTTGGCACAGATACGCAGTATTTT. The genes are TRBV6-4 and TRBJ2-3; D is undetermined. The CDR3 is 15 amino acids. The V gene lost 0 bases and the J gene lost 1 base, with 8 bases spanning the gap. Per germline, CDR1 MRHNA and CDR2 SNTAGT.

The chain links TRBV7-9 to TRBJ1-4, with a possible D match to TRBD1 (5 bases). Trimming removed 2 bases at V and 8 bases at J, with 9 bases between. The CDR3 has 13 residues. The germline CDR1 and CDR2 sequences are SEHNR and FQNEAQ (reference sequence). In DNA, the CDR3 is TGTGCCAGCAGCTTATGGTCAGGGGAAAAACTGTTTTTT. It specifies CASSLWSGEKLFF.

This clonotype was observed at least ten times. The chain employs TRBV6-5 and TRBJ2-3; no firm D call. Germline CDR1 reads MNHEY; CDR2 reads SVGAGI. Trimming took off 0 bases at V and 2 bases at J, with 3 bases between the two ends. This CDR3 comprises 13 residues. CDR3 residues: CASSYSVTDTQYF. The DNA of the CDR3 is TGTGCCAGCAGTTACTCTGTCACAGATACGCAGTATTTT.

CDR3 sequence reads: CASSRQGYSYEQYF. CDR3 sequence (DNA): TGTGCCAGCAGCCGACAGGGTTACTCCTACGAGCAGTACTTC. The rearrangement uses TRBV12-3 or TRBV12-4 and TRBJ2-7, with 7 bases aligning to TRBD1. Losses at the gene ends were 6 bases for V and 0 bases for J; bases not matched to a gene: 5. The CDR3 totals 14 residues.

J is TRBJ2-1 and V is TRBV7-2, with 12 bases lining up with TRBD2. Germline V CDR1 and CDR2: SGHTA, FQGNSA. V trimming: 5 bases; J trimming: 4 bases; junction bases outside the gene matches: 18. There are 20 residues in the CDR3. The CDR3: CASSPPAGLAGGLGYNEQFF. CDR3 sequence (DNA): TGTGCCAGCAGCCCTCCCGCAGGGCTAGCGGGGGGGCTAGGGTACAATGAGCAGTTCTTC.

V gene TRBV3-1 combines with J gene TRBJ2-1; TRBD1 matches at 8 bases. The germline V gene encodes CDR1 LGHDT and CDR2 YNNKEL (reference sequence). After removal of 5 bases from V and 5 bases from J, the junction contained 5 bases not matched to a gene. The length of the CDR3 is 14 residues. CDR3 sequence: CASSWTGYNNEQFF. DNA of the CDR3: TGTGCCAGCAGCTGGACAGGGTATAACAATGAGCAGTTCTTC.

The CDR3 reads CASRRQGAISNEQFF. CDR3 coding DNA: TGTGCCAGCAGGCGACAGGGAGCAATATCAAATGAGCAGTTCTTC. The chain recombines TRBV6-1 with TRBJ2-1; 7 bases fit TRBD1. After removal of 6 bases from V and 7 bases from J, the junction contained 12 bases not matched to a gene. The CDR3 sequence is 15 residues long. From germline, CDR1 is MNHNS and CDR2 SASEGT.